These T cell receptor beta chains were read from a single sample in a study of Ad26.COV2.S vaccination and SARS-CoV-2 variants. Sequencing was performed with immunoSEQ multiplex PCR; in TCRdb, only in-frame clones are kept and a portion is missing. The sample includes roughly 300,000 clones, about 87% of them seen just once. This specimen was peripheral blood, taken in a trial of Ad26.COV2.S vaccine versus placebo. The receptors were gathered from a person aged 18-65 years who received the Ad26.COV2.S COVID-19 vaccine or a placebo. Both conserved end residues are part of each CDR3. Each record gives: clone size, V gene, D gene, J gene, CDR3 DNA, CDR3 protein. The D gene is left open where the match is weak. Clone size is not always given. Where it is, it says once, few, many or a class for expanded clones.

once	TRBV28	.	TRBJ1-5	TGTGCCAGCACTAGAACATCTCGGAATCAGCCCCAGCATTTT	CASTRTSRNQPQHF
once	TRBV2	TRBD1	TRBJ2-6	TGTGCCAGCAGTGAAGTAGGGACAGGGGTCGGGGCCAACGTCCTGACTTTC	CASSEVGTGVGANVLTF
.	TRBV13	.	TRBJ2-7	TGTGCCAGCAGCTTGGGGACATCTGGACCAAATAACGAAGAGCAGTACTTC	CASSLGTSGPNNEEQYF
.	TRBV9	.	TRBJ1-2	TGTGCCAGCAGCGTAGTCCCACCGACAGGCTCAAACTATGGCTACACCTTC	CASSVVPPTGSNYGYTF
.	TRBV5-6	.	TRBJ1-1	TGTGCCAGCGGTGGACGGGTAACTGAAGCTTTCTTT	CASGGRVTEAFF
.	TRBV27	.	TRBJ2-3	TGTGCCAGCAGTTTAGAGGGGAGGACAGATACGCAGTATTTT	CASSLEGRTDTQYF
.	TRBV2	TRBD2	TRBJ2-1	TGTGCCAGCAGTGATGCTAGCGGGGGTCCCGGACGGCAGTTCTTC	CASSDASGGPGRQFF
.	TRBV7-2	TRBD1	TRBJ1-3	TGTGCCAGCACCGGGACAGGGACGATTTCTGGAAACACCATATATTTT	CASTGTGTISGNTIYF
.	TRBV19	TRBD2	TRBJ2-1	TGTGCCAGTAGCATTAGCGGGAGAGACGAGCAGTTCTTC	CASSISGRDEQFF
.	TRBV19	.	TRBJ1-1	TGTGCCAGTACCCATCATGGGGTTGTGAACACTGAAGCTTTCTTT	CASTHHGVVNTEAFF
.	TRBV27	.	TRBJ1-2	TGTGCCAGCAGTTTAACACCCGGTGCAAACTATGGCTACACCTTC	CASSLTPGANYGYTF
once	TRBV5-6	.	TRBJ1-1	TGTGCCAGCAGCGTACGAGGAGGGTCCTCGAACACTGAAGCTTTCTTT	CASSVRGGSSNTEAFF
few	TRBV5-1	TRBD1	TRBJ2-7	TGCGCCAGCAGCTTACAGGGACAGGGGAGATACGAGCAGTACTTC	CASSLQGQGRYEQYF
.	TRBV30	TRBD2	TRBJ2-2	TGTGCCTGGAGGACTAGCGGATACACCGGGGAGCTGTTTTTT	CAWRTSGYTGELFF
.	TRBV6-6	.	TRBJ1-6	TGTGCCAGCAGACTAAGCCGTGATAATTCACCCCTCCACTTT	CASRLSRDNSPLHF
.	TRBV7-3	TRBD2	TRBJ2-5	TGTGCCAGCAGCTTCCAGGGACTAAGGGACCAGTACTTC	CASSFQGLRDQYF
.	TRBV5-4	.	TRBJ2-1	TGTGCCAGCAACCCTGGGGGGGGCCCAAACTACAATGAGCAGTTCTTC	CASNPGGGPNYNEQFF
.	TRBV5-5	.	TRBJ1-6	TGTGCCAGCAGCTCCTCTTGGGGTCTCAATAATTCACCCCTCCACTTT	CASSSSWGLNNSPLHF
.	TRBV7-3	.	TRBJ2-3	TGTGCCAGCAGCTCCCGGGACTCGACGCAGTATTTT	CASSSRDSTQYF
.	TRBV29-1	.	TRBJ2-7	TGCAGCGTTGAAGCGGGACCAGACGAGCAGTACTTC	CSVEAGPDEQYF
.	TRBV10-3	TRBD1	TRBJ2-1	TGTGCCATCAGTGAGGGACAGGCTGTTTACAATGAGCAGTTCTTC	CAISEGQAVYNEQFF
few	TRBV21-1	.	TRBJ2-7	TGTGCCAGCGGACAGAGCTCCTACGAGCAGTACTTC	CASGQSSYEQYF